The rows below give T cell receptor beta chains drawn from one sample of a study of T-cell reconstitution after alpha-beta-depleted transplantation in children. TCRdb reprocessed the PCR reads with MiXCR, giving one entry per CDR3 protein. This table has a few hundred thousand distinct CDR3 sequences, over 20% appearing once. The input for sequencing was PBMCs, taken before TCRalphabeta/CD19-depleted stem cell transplant. The receptors stem from a boy under three years old with Wiskott-Aldrich syndrome, due to receive a stem cell transplant. Each CDR3 is given with its conserved first and last residue. A D gene is named only where the DNA matches it firmly. Size tells how often a clone was seen (once, few, many) or the class of an expanded clone, and some rows leave it out.

d_call clone_size j_call v_call cdr3_aa cdr3_nt
NA NA TRBJ2-7 TRBV29-1 CSVEWGSPYEQYF TGCAGCGTTGAATGGGGATCCCCCTACGAGCAGTACTTC
NA NA TRBJ2-3 TRBV5-1 CASSLLGLKTDTQYF TGCGCCAGCAGCTTGTTGGGACTGAAGACAGATACGCAGTATTTT
NA few TRBJ2-7 TRBV20-1 CSARVGGGEQYF TGCAGTGCTAGAGTGGGAGGAGGCGAGCAGTACTTC
TRBD2 NA TRBJ2-1 TRBV5-1 CASSLAQGLADDNEQFF TGCGCCAGCAGCTTGGCGCAGGGACTAGCGGACGACAATGAGCAGTTCTTC
TRBD1 NA TRBJ2-7 TRBV6-4 CASSREGQGNYEQYF TGTGCCAGCAGTCGCGAGGGACAGGGGAATTACGAGCAGTACTTC
NA few TRBJ2-7 TRBV5-1 CASSLDRVTYEQYF TGCGCCAGCAGCTTGGACAGGGTAACCTACGAGCAGTACTTC
TRBD2 NA TRBJ2-7 TRBV5-1 CASSSGTTYEQYF TGCGCCAGCTCAAGCGGGACGACCTACGAGCAGTACTTC
TRBD1 few TRBJ2-3 TRBV5-1 CASRTTGGTDTQYF TGCGCCAGCAGGACAACAGGGGGGACAGATACGCAGTATTTT
NA NA TRBJ2-1 TRBV6-5 CASSYSADSYNEQFF TGTGCCAGCAGTTATTCAGCGGACTCCTACAATGAGCAGTTCTTC
NA few TRBJ2-2 TRBV11-2 CASSRRLGNPTNTGELFF TGTGCCAGCAGCCGAAGACTCGGGAATCCTACGAACACCGGGGAGCTGTTTTTT
NA many TRBJ2-2 TRBV5-1 CASSLGSTGELFF TGCGCCAGCAGCCTCGGGTCCACCGGGGAGCTGTTTTTT
NA few TRBJ2-7 TRBV5-1 CASSWTSQGEQYF TGCGCCAGCAGCTGGACGAGCCAGGGCGAGCAGTACTTC
TRBD2 NA TRBJ2-3 TRBV20-1 CSASGGADTQYF TGCAGTGCTAGTGGGGGGGCAGATACGCAGTATTTT
TRBD1 NA TRBJ2-7 TRBV5-1 CASSLAAGGDEQYF TGCGCCAGCAGCTTGGCGGCAGGGGGAGACGAGCAGTACTTC
NA NA TRBJ1-4 TRBV5-1 CASSLAPTGIGEKLFF TGCGCCAGCAGCTTGGCACCTACAGGGATTGGAGAAAAACTGTTTTTT
NA NA TRBJ1-1 TRBV10-3 CAISGTDFGAEAFF TGTGCCATCAGTGGGACAGACTTTGGCGCTGAAGCTTTCTTT